This T cell receptor (beta chain) stems from a study of technical replicates of blood from a handful of donors. This CDR3 comprises 14 residues. CDR1 SGHRS and CDR2 YFSETQ come from the germline V gene. J was trimmed by 8 bases and V by 3 bases; bases with no gene match: 10. TCRdb's table, derived via immunoSEQ multiplex PCR, lists solely in-frame clones and lacks some. The data show tens of thousands of clones, roughly 94% seen once. This chain links TRBV5-1 with TRBJ1-2, with 7 bases that match TRBD1. The origin of this receptor is a human donor in good health. The sequencing sample was made of T cells isolated from PBMCs. The CDR3, as DNA: TGCGCCAGCAGCTCGGGACAGTTCTTAGGGGGCTACACCTTC. This translates into CASSSGQFLGGYTF.